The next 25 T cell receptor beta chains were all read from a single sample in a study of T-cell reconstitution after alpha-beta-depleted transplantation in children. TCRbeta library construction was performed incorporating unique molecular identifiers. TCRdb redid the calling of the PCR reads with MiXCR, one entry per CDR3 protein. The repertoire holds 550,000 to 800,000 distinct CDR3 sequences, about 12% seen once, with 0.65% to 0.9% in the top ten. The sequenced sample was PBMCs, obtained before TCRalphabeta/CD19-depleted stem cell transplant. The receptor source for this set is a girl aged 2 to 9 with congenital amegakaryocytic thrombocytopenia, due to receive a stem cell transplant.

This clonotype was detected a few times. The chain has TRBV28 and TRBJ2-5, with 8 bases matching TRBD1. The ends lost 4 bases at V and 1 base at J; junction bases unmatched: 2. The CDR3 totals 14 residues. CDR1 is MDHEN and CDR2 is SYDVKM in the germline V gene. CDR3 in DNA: TGTGCCAGCAGTTACCAGGGGGCCCAAGAGACCCAGTACTTC. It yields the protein CASSYQGAQETQYF.

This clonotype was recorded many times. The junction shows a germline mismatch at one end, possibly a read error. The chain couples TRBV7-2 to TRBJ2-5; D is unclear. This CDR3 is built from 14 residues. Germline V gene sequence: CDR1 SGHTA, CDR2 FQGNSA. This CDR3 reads CASSVAGYQETQYF. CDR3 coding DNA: TGTGCCAGCAGCGTAGCAGGTTACCAAGAGACCCAGTACTTC.

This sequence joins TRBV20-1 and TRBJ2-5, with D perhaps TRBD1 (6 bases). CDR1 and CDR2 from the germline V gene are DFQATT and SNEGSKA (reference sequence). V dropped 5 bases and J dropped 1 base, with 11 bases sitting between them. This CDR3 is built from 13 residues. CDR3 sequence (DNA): TGCAGTGCTCCTTGGACAGTCCAAGAGACCCAGTACTTC. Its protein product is CSAPWTVQETQYF.

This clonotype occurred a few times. The DNA for the CDR3 is TGCAGCGTTGAAGAGGCCGGGACAGGGGACTCCTACGAGCAGTACTTC. It is translated as CSVEEAGTGDSYEQYF. The chain employs TRBV29-1 and TRBJ2-7; TRBD1 matches at 10 bases. Per the germline V gene, CDR1 is SQVTM and CDR2 is ANQGSEA. This CDR3 has 16 residues. The ends lost 0 bases at V and 0 bases at J; junction bases unmatched: 5.

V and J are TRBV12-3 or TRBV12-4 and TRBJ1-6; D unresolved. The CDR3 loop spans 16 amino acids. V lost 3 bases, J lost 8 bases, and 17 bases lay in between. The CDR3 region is CASSLFSRDWDSPLHF. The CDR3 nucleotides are TGTGCCAGCAGTTTGTTCTCCAGAGATTGGGATTCACCCCTCCACTTT.

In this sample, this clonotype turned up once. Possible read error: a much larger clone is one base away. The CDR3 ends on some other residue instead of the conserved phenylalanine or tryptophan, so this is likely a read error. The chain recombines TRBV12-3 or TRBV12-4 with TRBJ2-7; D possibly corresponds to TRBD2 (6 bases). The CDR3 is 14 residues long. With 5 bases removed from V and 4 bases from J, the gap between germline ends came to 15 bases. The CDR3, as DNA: TGTGCCAGCAGTCAGGGACTGGAACGTTACGAGCAGTACTTA. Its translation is CASSQGLERYEQYL.

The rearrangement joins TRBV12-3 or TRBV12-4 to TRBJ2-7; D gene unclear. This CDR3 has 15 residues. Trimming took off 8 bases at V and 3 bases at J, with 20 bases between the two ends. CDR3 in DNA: TGTGCCAGCGGAGTCCAAGTTACAGAGATCTACGAGCAGTACTTC. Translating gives CASGVQVTEIYEQYF.

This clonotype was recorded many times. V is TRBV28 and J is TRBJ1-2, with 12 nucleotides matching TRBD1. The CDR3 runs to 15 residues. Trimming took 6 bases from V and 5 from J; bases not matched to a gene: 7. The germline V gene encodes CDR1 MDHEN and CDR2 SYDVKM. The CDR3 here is CASRPMGQGAYGYTF. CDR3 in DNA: TGTGCCAGCAGACCGATGGGACAGGGGGCATATGGCTACACCTTC.

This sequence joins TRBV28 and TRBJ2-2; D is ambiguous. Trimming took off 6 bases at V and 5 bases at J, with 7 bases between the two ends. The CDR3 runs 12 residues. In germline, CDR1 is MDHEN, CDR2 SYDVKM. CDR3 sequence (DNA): TGTGCCAGCAGCATCCGGACCGGGGAGCTGTTTTTT. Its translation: CASSIRTGELFF. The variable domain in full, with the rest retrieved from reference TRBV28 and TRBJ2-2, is DVKVTQSSRYLVKRTGEKVFLECVQDMDHENMFWYRQDPGLGLRLIYFSYDVKMKEKGDIPEGYSVSREKKERFSLILESASTNQTSMYLCASSIRTGELFFGEGSRLTVL.

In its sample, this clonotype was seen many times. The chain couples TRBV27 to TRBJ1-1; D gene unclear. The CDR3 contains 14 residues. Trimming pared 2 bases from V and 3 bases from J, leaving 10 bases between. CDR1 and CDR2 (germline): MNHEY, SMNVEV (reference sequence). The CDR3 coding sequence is TGTGCCAGCAGTTTAGTGGCTGGGGACACTGAAGCTTTCTTT. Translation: CASSLVAGDTEAFF.

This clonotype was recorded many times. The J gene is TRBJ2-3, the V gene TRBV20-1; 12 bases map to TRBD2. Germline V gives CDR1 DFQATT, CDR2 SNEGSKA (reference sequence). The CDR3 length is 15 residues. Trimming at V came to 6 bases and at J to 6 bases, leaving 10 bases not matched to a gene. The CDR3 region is CSARPGLAGRDTQYF. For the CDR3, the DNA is TGCAGTGCACGACCGGGACTAGCGGGTCGGGATACGCAGTATTTT.

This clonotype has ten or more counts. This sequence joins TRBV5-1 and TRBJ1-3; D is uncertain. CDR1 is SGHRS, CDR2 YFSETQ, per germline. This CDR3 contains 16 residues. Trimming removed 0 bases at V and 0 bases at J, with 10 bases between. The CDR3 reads CASSLERSYSGNTIYF. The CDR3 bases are TGCGCCAGCAGCTTGGAACGGTCCTACTCTGGAAACACCATATATTTT.

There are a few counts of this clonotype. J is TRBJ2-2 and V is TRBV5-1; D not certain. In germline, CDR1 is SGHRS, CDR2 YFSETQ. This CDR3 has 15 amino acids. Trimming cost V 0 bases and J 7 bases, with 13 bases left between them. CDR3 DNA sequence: TGCGCCAGCAGCTTGGGAGACTTATCGGTCGGGGAGCTGTTTTTT. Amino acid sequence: CASSLGDLSVGELFF.

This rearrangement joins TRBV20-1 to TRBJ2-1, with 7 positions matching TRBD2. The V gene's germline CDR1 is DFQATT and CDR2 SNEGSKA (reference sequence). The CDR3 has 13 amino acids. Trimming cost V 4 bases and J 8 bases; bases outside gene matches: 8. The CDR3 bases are TGCAGTGCTAAGGGTGGCGGGAGCGATGAGCAGTTCTTC. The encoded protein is CSAKGGGSDEQFF.

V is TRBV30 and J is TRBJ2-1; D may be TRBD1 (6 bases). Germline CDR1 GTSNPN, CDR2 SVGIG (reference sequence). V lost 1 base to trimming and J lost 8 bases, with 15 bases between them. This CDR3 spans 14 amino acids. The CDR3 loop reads CAWSARRDNHEQFF. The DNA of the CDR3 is TGTGCCTGGAGTGCGCGCCGGGACAACCATGAGCAGTTCTTC.

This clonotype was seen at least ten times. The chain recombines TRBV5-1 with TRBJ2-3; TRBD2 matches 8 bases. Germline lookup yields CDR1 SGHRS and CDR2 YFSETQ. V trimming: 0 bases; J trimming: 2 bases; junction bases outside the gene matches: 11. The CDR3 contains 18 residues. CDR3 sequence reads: CASSLGAGSGGLTDTQYF. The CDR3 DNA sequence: TGCGCCAGCAGCTTGGGTGCAGGGAGCGGGGGCCTCACAGATACGCAGTATTTT.

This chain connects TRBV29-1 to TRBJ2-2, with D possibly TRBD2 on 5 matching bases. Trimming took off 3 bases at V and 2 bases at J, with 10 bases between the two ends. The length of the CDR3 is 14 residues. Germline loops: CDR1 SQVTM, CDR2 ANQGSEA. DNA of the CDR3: TGCAGCGTTGATGGGGAGTTCAACACCGGGGAGCTGTTTTTT. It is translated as CSVDGEFNTGELFF.

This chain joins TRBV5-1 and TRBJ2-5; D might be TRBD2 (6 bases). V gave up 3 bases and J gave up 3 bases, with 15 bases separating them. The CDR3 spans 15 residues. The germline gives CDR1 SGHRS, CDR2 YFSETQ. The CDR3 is CASSSGSGTKETQYF. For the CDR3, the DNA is TGCGCCAGCAGCTCAGGTAGCGGAACGAAAGAGACCCAGTACTTC.

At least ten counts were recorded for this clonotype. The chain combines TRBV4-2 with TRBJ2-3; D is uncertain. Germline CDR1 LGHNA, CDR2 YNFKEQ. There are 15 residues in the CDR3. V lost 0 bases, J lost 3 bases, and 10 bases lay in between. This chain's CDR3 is CASSQDRAVTDTQYF. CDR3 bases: TGTGCCAGCAGCCAAGATAGGGCGGTTACAGATACGCAGTATTTT.

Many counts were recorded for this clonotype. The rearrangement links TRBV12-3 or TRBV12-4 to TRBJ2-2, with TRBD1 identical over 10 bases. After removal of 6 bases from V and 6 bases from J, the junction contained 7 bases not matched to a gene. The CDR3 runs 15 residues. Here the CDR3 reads CASSFDRGLPGELFF. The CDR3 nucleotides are TGTGCCAGCAGCTTCGACAGGGGGCTCCCCGGGGAGCTGTTTTTT.

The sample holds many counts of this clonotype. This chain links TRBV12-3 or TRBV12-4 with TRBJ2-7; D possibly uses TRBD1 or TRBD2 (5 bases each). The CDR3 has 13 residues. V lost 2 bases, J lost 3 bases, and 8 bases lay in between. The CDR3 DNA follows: TGTGCCAGCAGTTTAATGGGGGTCTACGAGCAGTACTTC. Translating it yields CASSLMGVYEQYF.

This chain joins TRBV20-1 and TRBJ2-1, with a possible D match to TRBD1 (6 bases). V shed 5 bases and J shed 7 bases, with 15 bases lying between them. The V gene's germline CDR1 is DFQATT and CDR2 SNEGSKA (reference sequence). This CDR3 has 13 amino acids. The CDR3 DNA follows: TGCAGTGCTCTGCCGACAGGCTGGAATGAGCAGTTCTTC. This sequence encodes CSALPTGWNEQFF.

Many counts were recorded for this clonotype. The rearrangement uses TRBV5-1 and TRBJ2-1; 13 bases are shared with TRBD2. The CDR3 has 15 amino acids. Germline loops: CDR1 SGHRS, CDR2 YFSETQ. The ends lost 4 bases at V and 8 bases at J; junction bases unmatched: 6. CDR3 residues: CASSPRTSGSHEQFF. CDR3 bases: TGCGCCAGCAGCCCTCGGACTAGCGGGAGTCATGAGCAGTTCTTC.

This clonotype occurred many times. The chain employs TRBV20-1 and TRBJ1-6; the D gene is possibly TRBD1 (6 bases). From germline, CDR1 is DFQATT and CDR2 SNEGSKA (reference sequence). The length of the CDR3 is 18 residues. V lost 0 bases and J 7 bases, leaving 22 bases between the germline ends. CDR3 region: CSARDAWGRDDYNSPLHF. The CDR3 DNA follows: TGCAGTGCTAGAGATGCATGGGGGCGTGACGACTACAATTCACCCCTCCACTTT.

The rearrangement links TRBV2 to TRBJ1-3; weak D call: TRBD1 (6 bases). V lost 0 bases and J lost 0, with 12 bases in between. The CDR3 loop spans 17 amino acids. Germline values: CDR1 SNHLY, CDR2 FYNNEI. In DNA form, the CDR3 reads TGTGCCAGCAGTGAAGCGCGCGGGGGCCGCTCTGGAAACACCATATATTTT. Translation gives CASSEARGGRSGNTIYF.